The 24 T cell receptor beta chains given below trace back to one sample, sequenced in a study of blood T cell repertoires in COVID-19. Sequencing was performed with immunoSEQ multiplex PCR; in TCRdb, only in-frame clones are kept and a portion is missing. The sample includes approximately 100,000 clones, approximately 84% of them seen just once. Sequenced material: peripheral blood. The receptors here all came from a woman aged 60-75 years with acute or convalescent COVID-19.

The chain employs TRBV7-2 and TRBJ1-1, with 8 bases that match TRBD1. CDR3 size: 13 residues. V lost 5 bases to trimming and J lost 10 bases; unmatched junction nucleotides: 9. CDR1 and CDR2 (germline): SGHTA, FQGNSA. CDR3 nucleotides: TGTGCCAGCAGCCTCCGGGACAGGAGGGGAGCTTTCTTT. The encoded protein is CASSLRDRRGAFF.

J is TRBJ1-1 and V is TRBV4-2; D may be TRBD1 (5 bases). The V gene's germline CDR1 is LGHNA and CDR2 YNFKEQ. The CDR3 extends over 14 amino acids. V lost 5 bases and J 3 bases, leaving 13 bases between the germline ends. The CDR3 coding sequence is TGTGCCAGCAGCTTCGAGGGAGGGGACACTGAAGCTTTCTTT. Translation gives CASSFEGGDTEAFF.

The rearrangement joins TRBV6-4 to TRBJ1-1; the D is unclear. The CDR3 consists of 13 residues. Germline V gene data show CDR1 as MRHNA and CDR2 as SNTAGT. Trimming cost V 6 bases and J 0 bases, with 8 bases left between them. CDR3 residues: CASSREMNTEAFF. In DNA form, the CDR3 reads TGTGCCAGCAGCCGGGAGATGAACACTGAAGCTTTCTTT.

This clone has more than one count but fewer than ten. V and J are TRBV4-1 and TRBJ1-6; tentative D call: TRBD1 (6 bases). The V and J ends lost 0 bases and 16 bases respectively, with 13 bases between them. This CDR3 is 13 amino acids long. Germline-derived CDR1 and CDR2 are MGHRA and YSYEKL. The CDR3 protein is CASSQEGGRGLHF. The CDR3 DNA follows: TGCGCCAGCAGCCAAGAAGGGGGTAGAGGTCTCCACTTT.

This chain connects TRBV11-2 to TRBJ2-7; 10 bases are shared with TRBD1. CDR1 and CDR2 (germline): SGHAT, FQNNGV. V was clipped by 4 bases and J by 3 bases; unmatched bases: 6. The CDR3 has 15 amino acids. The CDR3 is CASSSRDRGYYEQYF. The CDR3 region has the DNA TGTGCCAGCAGCTCCCGGGACAGGGGATACTACGAGCAGTACTTC.

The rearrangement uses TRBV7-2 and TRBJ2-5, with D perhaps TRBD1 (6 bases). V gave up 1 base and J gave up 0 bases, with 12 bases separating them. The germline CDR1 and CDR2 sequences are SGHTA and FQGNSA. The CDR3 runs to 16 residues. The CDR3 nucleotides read TGTGCCAGCAGCTTAGGTTTCGGACAGCACCAAGAGACCCAGTACTTC. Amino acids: CASSLGFGQHQETQYF.

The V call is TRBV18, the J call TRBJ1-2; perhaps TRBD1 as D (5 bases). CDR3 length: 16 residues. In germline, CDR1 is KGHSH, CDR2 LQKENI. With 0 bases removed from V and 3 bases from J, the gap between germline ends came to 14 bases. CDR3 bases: TGTGCCAGCTCACCACCGGCGGCAGGGTTCTACTATGGCTACACCTTC. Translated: CASSPPAAGFYYGYTF.

CDR3 sequence reads: CASQPGGGVRSTGELFF. The CDR3 DNA reads as TGTGCCAGCCAACCTGGTGGGGGGGTCAGGAGCACCGGGGAGCTGTTTTTT. The rearrangement links TRBV5-4 to TRBJ2-2; 7 nucleotides line up with TRBD2. J was trimmed by 4 bases and V by 7 bases; bases with no gene match: 16. Per the germline V gene, CDR1 is SGHNT and CDR2 is YYREEE (reference sequence). The CDR3 contains 17 residues.

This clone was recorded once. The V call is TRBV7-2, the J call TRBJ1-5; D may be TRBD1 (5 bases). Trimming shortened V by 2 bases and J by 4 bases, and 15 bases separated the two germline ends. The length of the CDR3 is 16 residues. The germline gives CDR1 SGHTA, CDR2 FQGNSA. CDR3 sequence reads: CASSLTARRGNQPQHF. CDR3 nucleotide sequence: TGTGCCAGCAGCTTAACAGCCAGAAGGGGTAATCAGCCCCAGCATTTT.

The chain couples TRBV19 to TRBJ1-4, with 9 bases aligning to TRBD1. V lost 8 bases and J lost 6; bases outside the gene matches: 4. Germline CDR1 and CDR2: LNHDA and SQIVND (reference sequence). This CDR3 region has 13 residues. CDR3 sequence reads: CASAGTGYEKLFF. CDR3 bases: TGTGCCAGTGCCGGGACAGGGTATGAAAAACTGTTTTTT.

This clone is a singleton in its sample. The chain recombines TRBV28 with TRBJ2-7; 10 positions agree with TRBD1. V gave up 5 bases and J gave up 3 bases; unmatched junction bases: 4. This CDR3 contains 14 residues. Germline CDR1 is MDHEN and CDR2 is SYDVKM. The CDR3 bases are TGTGCCAGCAGTCGACAGGGGGCAGACTACGAGCAGTACTTC. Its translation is CASSRQGADYEQYF.

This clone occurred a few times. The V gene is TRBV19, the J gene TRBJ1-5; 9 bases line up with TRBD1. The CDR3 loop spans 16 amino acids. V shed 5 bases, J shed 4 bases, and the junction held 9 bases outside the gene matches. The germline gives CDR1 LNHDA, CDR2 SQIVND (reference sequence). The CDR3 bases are TGTGCCAGTAGTTTAGTCGGGACAGGGTGGAATCAGCCCCAGCATTTT. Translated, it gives CASSLVGTGWNQPQHF.

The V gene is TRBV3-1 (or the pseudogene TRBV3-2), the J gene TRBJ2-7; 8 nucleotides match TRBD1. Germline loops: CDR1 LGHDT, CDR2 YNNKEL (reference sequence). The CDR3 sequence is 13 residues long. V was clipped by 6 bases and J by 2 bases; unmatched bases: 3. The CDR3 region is CASSTGGPYEQYF. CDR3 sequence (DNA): TGTGCCAGCAGTACAGGGGGGCCCTACGAGCAGTACTTC.

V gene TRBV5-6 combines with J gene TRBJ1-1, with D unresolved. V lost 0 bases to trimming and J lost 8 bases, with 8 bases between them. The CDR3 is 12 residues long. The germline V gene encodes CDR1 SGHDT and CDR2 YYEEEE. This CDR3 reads CASSLANFEAFF. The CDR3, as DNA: TGTGCCAGCAGCTTGGCTAATTTCGAAGCTTTCTTT.

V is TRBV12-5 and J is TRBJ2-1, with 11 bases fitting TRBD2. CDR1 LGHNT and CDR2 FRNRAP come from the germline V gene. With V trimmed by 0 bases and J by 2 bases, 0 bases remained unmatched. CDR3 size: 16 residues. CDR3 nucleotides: TGTGCTAGTGGTTTGGTTAGCGGGGGGGCCTACAATGAGCAGTTCTTC. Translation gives CASGLVSGGAYNEQFF. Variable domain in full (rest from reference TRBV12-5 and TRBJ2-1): DARVTQTPRHKVTEMGQEVTMRCQPILGHNTVFWYRQTMMQGLELLAYFRNRAPLDDSGMPKDRFSAEMPDATLATLKIQPSEPRDSAVYFCASGLVSGGAYNEQFFGPGTRLTVL.

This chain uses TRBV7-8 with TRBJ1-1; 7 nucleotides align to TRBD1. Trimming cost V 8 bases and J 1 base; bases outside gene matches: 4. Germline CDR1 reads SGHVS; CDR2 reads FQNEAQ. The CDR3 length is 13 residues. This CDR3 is CASGAGGNTEAFF. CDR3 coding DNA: TGTGCCAGCGGTGCAGGGGGGAACACTGAAGCTTTCTTT.

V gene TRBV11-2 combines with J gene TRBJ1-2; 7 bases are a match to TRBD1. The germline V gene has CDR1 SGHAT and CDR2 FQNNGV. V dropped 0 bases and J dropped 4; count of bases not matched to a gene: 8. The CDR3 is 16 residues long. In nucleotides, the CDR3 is TGTGCCAGCAGCTTAGATCGGACAGGTCCCTTCTATGGCTACACCTTC. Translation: CASSLDRTGPFYGYTF.

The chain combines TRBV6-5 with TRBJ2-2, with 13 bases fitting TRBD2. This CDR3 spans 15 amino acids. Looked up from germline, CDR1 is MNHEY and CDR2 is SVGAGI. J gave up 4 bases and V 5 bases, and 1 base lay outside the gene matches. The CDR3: CASSTSGGVTGELFF. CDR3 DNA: TGTGCCAGCAGTACTAGCGGGGGGGTCACCGGGGAGCTGTTTTTT.

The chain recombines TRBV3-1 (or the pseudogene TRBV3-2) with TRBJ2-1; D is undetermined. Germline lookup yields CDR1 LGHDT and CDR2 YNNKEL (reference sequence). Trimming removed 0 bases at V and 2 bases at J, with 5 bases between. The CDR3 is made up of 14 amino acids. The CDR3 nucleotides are TGTGCCAGCAGCCAAGATCATCCCTACAATGAGCAGTTCTTC. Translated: CASSQDHPYNEQFF.

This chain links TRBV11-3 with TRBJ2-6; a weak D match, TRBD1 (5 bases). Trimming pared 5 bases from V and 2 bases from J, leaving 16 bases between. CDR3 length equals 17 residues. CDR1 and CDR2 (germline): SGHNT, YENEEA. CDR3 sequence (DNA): TGTGCCAGCAGCCATCAAAGGGGCAACCCTGGGGCCAACGTCCTGACTTTC. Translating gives CASSHQRGNPGANVLTF.

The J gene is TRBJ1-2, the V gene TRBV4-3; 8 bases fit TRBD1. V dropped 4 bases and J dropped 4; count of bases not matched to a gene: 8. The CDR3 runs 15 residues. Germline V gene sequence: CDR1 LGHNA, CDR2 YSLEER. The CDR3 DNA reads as TGCGCCAGCAGCCGTAAAACGGGACAGGCCTATGGCTACACCTTC. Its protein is CASSRKTGQAYGYTF.

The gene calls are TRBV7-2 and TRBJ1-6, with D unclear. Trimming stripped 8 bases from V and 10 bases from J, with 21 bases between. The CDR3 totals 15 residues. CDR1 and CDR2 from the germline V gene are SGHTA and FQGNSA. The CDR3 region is CASLKTGIPQSPLHF. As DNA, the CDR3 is TGTGCCAGCCTCAAAACGGGAATTCCACAATCACCCCTCCACTTT.

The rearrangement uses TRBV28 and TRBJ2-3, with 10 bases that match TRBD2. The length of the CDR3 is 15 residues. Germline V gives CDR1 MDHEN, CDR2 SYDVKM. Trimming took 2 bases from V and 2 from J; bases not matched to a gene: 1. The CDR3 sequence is CASSLLAGDTDTQYF. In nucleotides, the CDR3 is TGTGCCAGCAGTTTACTAGCGGGGGACACAGATACGCAGTATTTT.

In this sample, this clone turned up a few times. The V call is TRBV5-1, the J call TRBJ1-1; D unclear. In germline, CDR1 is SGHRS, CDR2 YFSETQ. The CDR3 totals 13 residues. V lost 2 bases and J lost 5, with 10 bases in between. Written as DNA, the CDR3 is TGCGCCAGCAGCTTAGAGCAACGGACTGAAGCTTTCTTT. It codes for CASSLEQRTEAFF.